This T cell receptor beta chain is drawn from a study of T cells after yellow fever vaccination (dated by TCRdb to between 2018 and 2020). With respect to the entire study: The SMART-Seq v4 Ultra Low Input RNA kit was used to prepare libraries from fractions with low cell numbers. To follow T-cell clones before and after primary and booster YFV17D yellow fever vaccination, bulk TCR alpha and beta repertoires were sequenced over time. Two healthy male donors, one aged 18 to 30 and one aged 30 to 40 years, made up the cohort. Blood was drawn at multiple timepoints before and after primary and secondary immunization, with bulk PBMC replicates and cell subsets isolated. What the research found in general, with its limitations: Most clones expanded after primary vaccination were re-detected after the booster (around 96% of CD4 and roughly 85% of CD8), suggesting broad memory maintenance. Only a couple of donors were included in the study, so the extent to which the findings can be generalized is limited. Compared with the primary T-cell response, the secondary T-cell response was faster but weaker, reaching its peak on day 5 rather than on day 15. Computational filtering was required because FACS-sorted repertoires could contain abundant contaminating clonotypes from the bulk population. A small share of clonotypes occurred in both CD4 and CD8 compartments, likely arising from convergent recombination.

The sample holds many counts of this clonotype. Its antigen remains undetermined. Base-call qualities are not available, and no considerably larger clone is one nucleotide away. The sample's treatment or condition label is to be understood as: live attenuated yellow fever vaccine strain. A standard Ficoll-Paque protocol was used to isolate PBMCs from peripheral blood. Dynabeads CD4 and CD8 positive selection kits were used to isolate the CD4 and CD8 T-cell fractions. TriZol was used to extract RNA from bulk PBMCs, CD4 and CD8 fractions, and dextramer-positive and dextramer-negative fractions. The germline ends are 5 bases apart after V is trimmed by 1 base and J by 3 bases. The CDR3 starts with the cysteine, ends with the phenylalanine, and has 12 residues. Just CDR3 DNA is preserved here, 36 bases in frame from base 1. Looking up the germline V gene (reference sequence) yields CDR1 DFQATT and CDR2 SNEGSKA.

TCR cDNA was made using 5'RACE template switching, a step that added a universal primer site and unique molecular identifiers. Priming for cDNA synthesis came from both the TCR alpha and TCR beta constant segments. Library amplification involved two PCR steps, and the second step added sample barcodes and sequencing adapters. Sequencing of libraries was done on Illumina HiSeq 2500 (2x100 bp) or NovaSeq (2x150 bp). The published analysis was carried out like this. Demultiplexing of reads and collapsing into UMI consensus sequences were performed with MIGEC, and V(D)J alignment was carried out with MiXCR. Vaccine-responding clonotypes were identified with edgeR using replicate PBMC samples, with FDR below 0.01 and a log2 fold change above 5 up to day 15 being required. CD4 or CD8 identity was assigned to each bulk clonotype according to whether the clonotype was present at higher abundance in the sequenced CD4 repertoire or the sequenced CD8 repertoire. TCRdb cleaned the public reads at Q25 with fastp, built clones with MiXCR and kept in-frame beta chains. Identical CDR3 protein sequences are pooled into one entry, listed with their most common genes and DNA. These V and J calls rely on TCRdb rather than the paper's analysis. This sample is represented by about 69,000 distinct CDR3 sequences; around 6.2% of them were singletons. The ten largest make up 2.2% of the sample.

The rearranged segments are TRBV20-1 and TRBJ2-3; no confident D gene assignment can be made. The specimen comprised CD4+ T cells sorted from PBMCs, sampled about 2 weeks after the first yellow fever vaccination. This TCR came from a man younger than 35 who received the YFV17D yellow fever vaccine. The base sequence is TGCAGTGCTAGAGCCACTACAGATACGCAGTATTTT. Its amino acids are CSARATTDTQYF.